This T cell receptor (beta chain) was found in a study of CD8 T cells in ankylosing spondylitis. Trimming pared 1 base from V and 8 bases from J, leaving 11 bases between. This CDR3 region has 13 residues. This clonotype was counted ten times or more. Its antigen is unidentified. The authors made TCR beta libraries by quantitative 5'-RACE with molecular barcodes. MiXCR, applied by TCRdb to the 5' RACE reads, yields one record per CDR3 protein. The table lists around 250,000 distinct CDR3 sequences, roughly 10% of them singletons. Study-wide findings and caveats: For ankylosing spondylitis blood, a TCR beta motif of 7 or 8 highly homologous variants appeared characteristic.

The sequencing input was blood, either unsorted or a sorted T cell fraction (not recorded which). This clonotype was obtained from a male donor with ankylosing spondylitis or in good health (not recorded which). The chain joins TRBV12-3 or TRBV12-4 to TRBJ1-2; D gene ambiguous. CDR3 loop: CASSLGVQEGYTF. Here the CDR3 DNA reads TGTGCCAGCAGTTTAGGGGTGCAGGAGGGCTACACCTTC.